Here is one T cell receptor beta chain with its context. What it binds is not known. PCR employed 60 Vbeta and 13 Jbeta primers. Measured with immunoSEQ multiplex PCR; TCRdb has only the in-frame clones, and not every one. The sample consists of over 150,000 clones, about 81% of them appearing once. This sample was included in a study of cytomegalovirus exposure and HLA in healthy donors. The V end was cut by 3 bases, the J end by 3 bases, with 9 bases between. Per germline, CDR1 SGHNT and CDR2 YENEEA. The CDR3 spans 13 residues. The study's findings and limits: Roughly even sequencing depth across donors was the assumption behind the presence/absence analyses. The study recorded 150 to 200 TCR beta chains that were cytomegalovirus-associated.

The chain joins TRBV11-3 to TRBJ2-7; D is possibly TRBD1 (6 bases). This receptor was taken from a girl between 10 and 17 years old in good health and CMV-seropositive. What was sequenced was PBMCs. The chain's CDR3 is CASSLGANYEQYF. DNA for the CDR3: TGTGCCAGCAGCTTGGGGGCCAACTACGAGCAGTACTTC.